Reported below is one TCR beta chain. Assay used: immunoSEQ multiplex PCR; TCRdb lists only in-frame clones, some missing. The data show about 40,000 clones, roughly nine tenths seen once. The entry originates in a study of T cell changes during pregnancy in multiple sclerosis. The germline gives CDR1 SEHNR, CDR2 FQNEAQ (reference sequence). There are 15 residues in the CDR3. The junction had 7 bases not matched to a gene; V was cut back by 5 bases and J by 5 bases. The sequence derives from a female donor with multiple sclerosis, enrolled in a pregnancy study. The rearrangement uses TRBV7-9 and TRBJ2-7; TRBD2 aligns across 12 bases. Here the sequenced sample was peripheral blood, taken before pregnancy. CDR3 residues: CASSRRLAGVHEQYF. The CDR3 DNA reads as TGTGCCAGCAGCCGCCGACTAGCGGGAGTCCACGAGCAGTACTTC.